The clone carrying this T cell receptor beta chain has more than one count but fewer than ten. Its antigen is as yet unknown. This sample stems from a study of T-cell reconstitution after alpha-beta-depleted transplantation in children. Broader study findings: The authors attributed T-cell counts and diversity one year after transplant mostly to newly produced T cells. There were reportedly several hundred expanded graft clones from which alpha-beta T cells came about two months after transplant. Some patients owed their high day-60 TCRbeta diversity to surviving recipient T cells and thymic progenitors.

Researchers prepared the TCRbeta library using unique molecular identifiers, the study reports. TCRdb passed the PCR reads through MiXCR, listing each CDR3 protein once. Found here are 250,000 to 300,000 distinct CDR3 sequences, less than 9.5% of them singletons; the top ten hold about 9.3%. The input for sequencing was peripheral blood, taken 360 days after TCRalphabeta/CD19-depleted stem cell transplant. The TCR was taken from a female patient aged 2-10 years who had a stem cell transplant for Fanconi anemia, so the T cells may come from the graft donor.

DNA for the CDR3: TGCAGTGCTAGAGATCTGGGCAGGGGTTTGTATGGCTACACCTTC. This codes for CSARDLGRGLYGYTF. This chain uses TRBV20-1 with TRBJ1-2, with a tentative D call TRBD1 (6 bases). Deletions cut 0 bases from V and 5 bases from J, with 16 bases between. Germline V gene sequence: CDR1 DFQATT, CDR2 SNEGSKA (reference sequence). This CDR3 spans 15 amino acids.